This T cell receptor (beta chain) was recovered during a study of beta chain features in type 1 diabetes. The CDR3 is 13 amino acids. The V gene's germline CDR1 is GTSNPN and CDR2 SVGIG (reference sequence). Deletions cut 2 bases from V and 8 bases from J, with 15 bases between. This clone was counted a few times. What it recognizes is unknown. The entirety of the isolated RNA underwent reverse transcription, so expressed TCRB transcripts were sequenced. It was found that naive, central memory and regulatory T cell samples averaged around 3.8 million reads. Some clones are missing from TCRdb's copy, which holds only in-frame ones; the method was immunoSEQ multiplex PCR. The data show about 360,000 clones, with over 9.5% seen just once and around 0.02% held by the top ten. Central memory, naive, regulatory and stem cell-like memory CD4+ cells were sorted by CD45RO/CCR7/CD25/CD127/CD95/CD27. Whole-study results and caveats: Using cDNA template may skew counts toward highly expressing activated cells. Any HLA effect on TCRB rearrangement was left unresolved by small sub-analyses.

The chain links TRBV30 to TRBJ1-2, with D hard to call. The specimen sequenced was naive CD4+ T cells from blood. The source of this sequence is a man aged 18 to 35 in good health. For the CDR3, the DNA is TGTGCCTGGAGTCCGGGTTCCCAATGGGGCTACACCTTC. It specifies CAWSPGSQWGYTF.